The text below deals with one T cell receptor (beta chain). Its antigen is unknown. This entry comes from a study of shared clonotypes between healthy human individuals. The overall study: The people who gave samples were a couple of women and a few men aged 18 to 49.

The assay used deep level. Clones were read by immunoSEQ multiplex PCR, and TCRdb kept only the in-frame ones, dropping some. The sample yields about 640,000 clones, about two thirds seen once. Study-wide findings and caveats: In contrast to clonotypes shared by all four donors, non-shared clonotypes had lower generation probabilities.

The sequenced material came from memory CD4+ T cells sorted from blood. Specified subset: CD45RA-negative fraction. The sequence was obtained from a woman aged 25 to 39 in good health.

CDR3 in amino acids: CASSVRTGNTEAFF. As DNA, the CDR3 is TGTGCCAGCAGTGTACGGACAGGGAACACTGAAGCTTTCTTT. The chain carries TRBV27 and TRBJ1-1; TRBD1 matches 7 bases. The CDR3 extends over 14 amino acids. Losses at the gene ends were 5 bases for V and 1 base for J; bases not matched to a gene: 4. The germline gives CDR1 MNHEY, CDR2 SMNVEV (reference sequence).